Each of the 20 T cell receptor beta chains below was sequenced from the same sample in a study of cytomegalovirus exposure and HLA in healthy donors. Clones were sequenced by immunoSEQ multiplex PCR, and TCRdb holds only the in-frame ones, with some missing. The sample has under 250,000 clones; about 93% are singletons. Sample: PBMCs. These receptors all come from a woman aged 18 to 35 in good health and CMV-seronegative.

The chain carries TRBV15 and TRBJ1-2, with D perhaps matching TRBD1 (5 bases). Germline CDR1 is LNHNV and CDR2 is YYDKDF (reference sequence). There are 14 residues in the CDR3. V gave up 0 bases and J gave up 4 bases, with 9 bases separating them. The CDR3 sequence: CATSRDLGAYGYTF. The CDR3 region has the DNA TGTGCCACCAGCAGAGACCTAGGGGCCTATGGCTACACCTTC.

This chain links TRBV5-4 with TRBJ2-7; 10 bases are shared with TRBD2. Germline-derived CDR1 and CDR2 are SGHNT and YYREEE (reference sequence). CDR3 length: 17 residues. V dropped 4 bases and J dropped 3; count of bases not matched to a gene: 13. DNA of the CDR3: TGTGCCAGCAGCACCAGGCGGACTAGCGGAAGTTTCTACGAGCAGTACTTC. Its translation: CASSTRRTSGSFYEQYF. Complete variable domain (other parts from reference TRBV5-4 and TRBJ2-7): ETGVTQSPTHLIKTRGQQVTLRCSSQSGHNTVSWYQQALGQGPQFIFQYYREEENGRGNFPPRFSGLQFPNYSSELNVNALELDDSALYLCASSTRRTSGSFYEQYFGPGTRLTVT.

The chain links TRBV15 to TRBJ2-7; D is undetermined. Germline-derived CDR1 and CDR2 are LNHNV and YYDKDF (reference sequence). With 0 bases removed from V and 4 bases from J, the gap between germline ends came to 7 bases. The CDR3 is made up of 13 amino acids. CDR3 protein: CATSRDRGYEQYF. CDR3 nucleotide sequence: TGTGCCACCAGCAGAGATCGAGGATACGAGCAGTACTTC.

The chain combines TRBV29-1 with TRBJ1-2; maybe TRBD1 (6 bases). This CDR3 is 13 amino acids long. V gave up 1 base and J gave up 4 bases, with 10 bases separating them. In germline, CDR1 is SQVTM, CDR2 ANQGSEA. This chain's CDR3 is CSVEGTDAYGYTF. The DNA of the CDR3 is TGCAGCGTTGAAGGGACAGATGCCTATGGCTACACCTTC.

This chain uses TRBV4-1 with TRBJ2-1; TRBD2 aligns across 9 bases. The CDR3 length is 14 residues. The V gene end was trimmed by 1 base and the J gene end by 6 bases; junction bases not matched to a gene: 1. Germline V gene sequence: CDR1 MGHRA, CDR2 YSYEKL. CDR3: CASSQAGLANEQFF. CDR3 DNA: TGCGCCAGCAGCCAAGCGGGACTAGCCAATGAGCAGTTCTTC.

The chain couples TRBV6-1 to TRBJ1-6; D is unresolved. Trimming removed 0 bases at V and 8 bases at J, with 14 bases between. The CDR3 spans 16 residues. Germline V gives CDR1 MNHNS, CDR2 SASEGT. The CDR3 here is CASSEAALNRDSPLHF. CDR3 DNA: TGTGCCAGCAGTGAAGCGGCCCTGAACCGGGATTCACCCCTCCACTTT.

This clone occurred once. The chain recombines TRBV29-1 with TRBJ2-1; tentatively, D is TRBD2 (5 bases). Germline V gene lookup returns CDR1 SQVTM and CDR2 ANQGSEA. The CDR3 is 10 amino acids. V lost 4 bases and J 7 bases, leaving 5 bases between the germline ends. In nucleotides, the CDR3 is TGCAGCGTTGCGGGGAATGAGCAGTTCTTC. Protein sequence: CSVAGNEQFF.

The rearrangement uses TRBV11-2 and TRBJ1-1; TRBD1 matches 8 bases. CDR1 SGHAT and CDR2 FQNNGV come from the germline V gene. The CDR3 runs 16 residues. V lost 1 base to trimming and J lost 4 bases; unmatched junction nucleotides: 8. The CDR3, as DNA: TGTGCCAGCAGCTTAGTGGCAGGGGGCTTGGGCACTGAAGCTTTCTTT. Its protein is CASSLVAGGLGTEAFF.

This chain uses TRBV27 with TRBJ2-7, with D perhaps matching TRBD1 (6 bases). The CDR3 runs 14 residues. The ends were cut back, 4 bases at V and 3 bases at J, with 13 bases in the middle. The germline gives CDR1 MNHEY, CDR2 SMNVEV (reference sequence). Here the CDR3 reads CASSSRRTDYEQYF. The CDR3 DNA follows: TGTGCCAGCAGTTCCCGACGGACAGACTACGAGCAGTACTTC.

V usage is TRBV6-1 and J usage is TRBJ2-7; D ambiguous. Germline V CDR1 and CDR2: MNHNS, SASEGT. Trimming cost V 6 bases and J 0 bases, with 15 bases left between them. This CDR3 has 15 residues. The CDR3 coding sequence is TGTGCCAGCAGGGCTAGGAAGCAAAACTCCTACGAGCAGTACTTC. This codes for CASRARKQNSYEQYF.

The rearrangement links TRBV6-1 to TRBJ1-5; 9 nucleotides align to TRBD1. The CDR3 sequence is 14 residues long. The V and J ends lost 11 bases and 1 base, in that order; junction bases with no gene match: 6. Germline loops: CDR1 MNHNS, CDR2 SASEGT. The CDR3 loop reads CAATGGWSNQPQHF. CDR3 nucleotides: TGTGCCGCCACAGGGGGCTGGAGCAATCAGCCCCAGCATTTT.

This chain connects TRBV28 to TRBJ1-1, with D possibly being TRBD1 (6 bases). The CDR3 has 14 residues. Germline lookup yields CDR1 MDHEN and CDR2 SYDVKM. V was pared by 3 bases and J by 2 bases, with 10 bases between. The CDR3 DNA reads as TGTGCCAGCAGTTTTTGGGGGGGCAACACTGAAGCTTTCTTT. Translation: CASSFWGGNTEAFF.

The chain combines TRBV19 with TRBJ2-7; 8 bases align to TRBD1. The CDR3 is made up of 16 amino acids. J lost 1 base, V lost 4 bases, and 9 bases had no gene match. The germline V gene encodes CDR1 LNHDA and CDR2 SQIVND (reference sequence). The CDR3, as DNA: TGTGCCAGTAGTACCATGACAGGGGACCCATCCTACGAGCAGTACTTC. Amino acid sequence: CASSTMTGDPSYEQYF.

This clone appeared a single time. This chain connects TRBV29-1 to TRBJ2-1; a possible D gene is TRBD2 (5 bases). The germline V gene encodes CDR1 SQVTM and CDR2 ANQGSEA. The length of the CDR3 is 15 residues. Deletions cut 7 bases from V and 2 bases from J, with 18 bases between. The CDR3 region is CSGTLESGAYNEQFF. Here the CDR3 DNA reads TGCAGCGGGACTCTAGAGAGCGGAGCCTACAATGAGCAGTTCTTC.

The CDR3 protein is CASSWGTNDGSQFF. The CDR3 DNA follows: TGTGCCAGCAGCTGGGGGACTAACGACGGTTCGCAGTTCTTC. The chain links TRBV5-6 to TRBJ2-1; 7 bases are shared with TRBD2. With V trimmed by 3 bases and J by 12 bases, 12 bases remained unmatched. Germline V gene data show CDR1 as SGHDT and CDR2 as YYEEEE. The CDR3 consists of 14 residues.

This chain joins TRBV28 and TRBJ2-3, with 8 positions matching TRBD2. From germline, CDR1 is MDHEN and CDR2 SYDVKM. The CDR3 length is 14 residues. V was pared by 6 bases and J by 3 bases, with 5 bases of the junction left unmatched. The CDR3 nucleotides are TGTGCCAGCAGGGAAGCGGGAGATACAGATACGCAGTATTTT. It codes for CASREAGDTDTQYF.

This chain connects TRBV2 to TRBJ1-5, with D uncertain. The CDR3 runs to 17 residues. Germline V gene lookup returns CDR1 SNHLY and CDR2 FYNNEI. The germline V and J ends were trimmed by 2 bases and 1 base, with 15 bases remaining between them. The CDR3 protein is CASSELSPMPSNQPQHF. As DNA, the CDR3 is TGTGCCAGCAGTGAATTGAGTCCTATGCCCAGCAATCAGCCCCAGCATTTT. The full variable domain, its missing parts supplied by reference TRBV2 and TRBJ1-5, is EPEVTQTPSHQVTQMGQEVILRCVPISNHLYFYWYRQILGQKVEFLVSFYNNEISEKSEIFDDQFSVERPDGSNFTLKIRSTKLEDSAMYFCASSELSPMPSNQPQHFGDGTRLSIL.

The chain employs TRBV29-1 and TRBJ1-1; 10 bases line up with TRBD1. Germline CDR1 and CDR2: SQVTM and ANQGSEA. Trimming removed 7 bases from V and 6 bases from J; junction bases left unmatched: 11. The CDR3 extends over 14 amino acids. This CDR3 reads CSGGTGAVWAEAFF. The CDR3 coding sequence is TGCAGCGGTGGGACAGGGGCTGTATGGGCTGAAGCTTTCTTT.

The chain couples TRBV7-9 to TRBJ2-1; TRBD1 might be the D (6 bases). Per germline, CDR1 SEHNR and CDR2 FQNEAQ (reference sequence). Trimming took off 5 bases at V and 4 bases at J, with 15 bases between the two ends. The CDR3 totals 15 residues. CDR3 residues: CASSRGGGAYNEQFF. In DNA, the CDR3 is TGTGCCAGCAGCCGGGGTGGGGGCGCGTACAATGAGCAGTTCTTC.

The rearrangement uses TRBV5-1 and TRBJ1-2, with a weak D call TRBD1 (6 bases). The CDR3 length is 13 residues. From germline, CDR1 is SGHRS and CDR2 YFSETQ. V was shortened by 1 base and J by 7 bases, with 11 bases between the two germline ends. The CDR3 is CASSLFRGGGYTF. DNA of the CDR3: TGCGCCAGCAGCTTGTTCAGGGGCGGTGGCTACACCTTC.